Only a few counts were recorded for the clone carrying this TCR beta chain. The antigen remains undetermined. V was cut by 4 bases and J by 7 bases, with 11 bases left in between. Looked up from germline, CDR1 is LGHDT and CDR2 is YNNKEL (reference sequence). This CDR3 contains 14 residues. The record originates from a study of vaccination effects on CD4 cells after COVID-19. Pools of viral peptides were used by the ViraFEST assay to expand antigen-specific CD4+ T cells ahead of sequencing. Subsequent to a culture period of approximately 11 days, CD4+ T cells were isolated. It was two doses of either the BNT162b2 or mRNA-1273 vaccine that participants received. Measured with immunoSEQ multiplex PCR; TCRdb has only the in-frame clones, and not every one. Here the sample spans 25,000 to 35,000 clones, under 90% being singletons.

This chain joins TRBV3-1 (or the pseudogene TRBV3-2) and TRBJ1-6; no definite D call. This specimen consisted of CD4+ T cells from PBMCs cultured with HCoV-NL63 spike peptides, obtained after COVID-19 vaccination. The clonotype originates from a human donor who received a COVID-19 vaccine. Some clones in this sample may be carry-over from other donors' samples. CDR3 nucleotides: TGTGCCAGCAGCCTGCGGACGGAAAATTCACCCCTCCACTTT. Translated: CASSLRTENSPLHF.